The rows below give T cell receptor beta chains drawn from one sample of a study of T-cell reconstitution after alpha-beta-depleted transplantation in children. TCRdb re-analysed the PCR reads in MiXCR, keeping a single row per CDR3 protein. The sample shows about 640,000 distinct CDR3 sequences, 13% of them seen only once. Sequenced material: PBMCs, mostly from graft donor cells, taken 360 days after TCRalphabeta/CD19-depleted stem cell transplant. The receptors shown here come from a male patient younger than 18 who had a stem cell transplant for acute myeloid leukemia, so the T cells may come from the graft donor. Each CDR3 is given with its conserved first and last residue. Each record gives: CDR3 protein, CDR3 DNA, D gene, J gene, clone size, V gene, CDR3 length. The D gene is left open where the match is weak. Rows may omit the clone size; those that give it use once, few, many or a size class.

CASRRTDFSYEQYF | TGTGCCAGCCGTCGGACAGACTTCTCCTACGAGCAGTACTTC | - | TRBJ2-7 | - | TRBV27 | 14
CASSLEHSQGNQPQHF | TGTGCCAGCAGTTTAGAGCATTCCCAAGGCAATCAGCCCCAGCATTTT | - | TRBJ1-5 | - | TRBV12-3/TRBV12-4 | 16
CASSLGGTESSYEQYF | TGTGCCAGCAGTTTGGGAGGGACTGAGAGCTCCTACGAGCAGTACTTC | TRBD2 | TRBJ2-7 | many | TRBV28 | 16
CSSVTGLQNYGYTF | TGCAGCTCCGTAACAGGGCTTCAGAACTATGGCTACACCTTC | - | TRBJ1-2 | few | TRBV29-1 | 14
CSAVRGKETQYF | TGCAGTGCAGTTAGAGGGAAGGAGACCCAGTACTTC | - | TRBJ2-5 | - | TRBV20-1 | 12
CASYRGDTQYF | TGTGCCAGCTACCGAGGAGATACGCAGTATTTT | - | TRBJ2-3 | - | TRBV27 | 11
CASNPQGTGGREQYF | TGTGCCAGCAACCCTCAGGGGACAGGGGGACGGGAGCAGTACTTC | TRBD1 | TRBJ2-7 | - | TRBV28 | 15
CATSRERNTEAFF | TGTGCCACCAGCAGAGAACGGAACACTGAAGCTTTCTTT | - | TRBJ1-1 | few | TRBV15 | 13
CASSSSWGDGYEQYF | TGTGCCAGCAGCTCCTCATGGGGGGACGGCTACGAGCAGTACTTC | - | TRBJ2-7 | - | TRBV7-2 | 15
CASSQVGLAGGPWNEQFF | TGTGCCAGCAGCCAAGTAGGCCTAGCGGGAGGGCCGTGGAATGAGCAGTTCTTC | TRBD2 | TRBJ2-1 | - | TRBV4-2 | 18
CASSDGSGAPVTGELFF | TGTGCCAGCAGTGATGGGTCGGGGGCGCCGGTCACCGGGGAGCTGTTTTTT | - | TRBJ2-2 | - | TRBV2 | 17
CSVGDRFASSGANVLTF | TGCAGCGTTGGGGACAGGTTTGCCTCCTCTGGGGCCAACGTCCTGACTTTC | TRBD1 | TRBJ2-6 | - | TRBV29-1 | 17
CAGSSPRSGRLGSYNEQFF | TGTGCCGGATCCTCGCCTAGAAGCGGGAGATTGGGCTCCTACAATGAGCAGTTCTTC | TRBD2 | TRBJ2-1 | few | TRBV6-2/TRBV6-3 | 19
CASSLSTGTGSTDTQYF | TGTGCCAGCAGCTTGTCGACCGGGACAGGGAGCACAGATACGCAGTATTTT | TRBD1 | TRBJ2-3 | few | TRBV5-4 | 17
CSVGGPSGRALNEQFF | TGCAGCGTTGGCGGCCCTAGCGGGAGGGCCCTCAATGAGCAGTTCTTC | TRBD2 | TRBJ2-1 | - | TRBV29-1 | 16
CASIPFAAADTQYF | TGTGCCAGCATCCCCTTTGCGGCGGCAGATACGCAGTATTTT | - | TRBJ2-3 | - | TRBV12-3/TRBV12-4 | 14
CASSLLRGHTEAFF | TGTGCCAGCAGTTTACTTAGAGGGCACACTGAAGCTTTCTTT | - | TRBJ1-1 | many | TRBV12-3/TRBV12-4 | 14
CASRRTGGSYNEQFF | TGTGCCAGTAGGCGGACAGGGGGCTCCTACAATGAGCAGTTCTTC | TRBD1 | TRBJ2-1 | - | TRBV19 | 15
CSASRSGGGADTQYF | TGCAGTGCTAGTAGGAGCGGGGGAGGCGCAGATACGCAGTATTTT | TRBD2 | TRBJ2-3 | many | TRBV20-1 | 15
CASSGQGAYNEQFF | TGTGCCAGCTCCGGGCAGGGGGCATACAATGAGCAGTTCTTC | TRBD1 | TRBJ2-1 | many | TRBV12-3/TRBV12-4 | 14
CASSSDGAGLDTQYF | TGTGCCAGCAGCTCTGACGGAGCGGGTCTCGATACGCAGTATTTT | - | TRBJ2-3 | - | TRBV5-6 | 15
CSARDPDRGYYGYTF | TGCAGTGCTAGAGACCCGGACAGGGGTTACTATGGCTACACCTTC | TRBD1 | TRBJ1-2 | few | TRBV20-1 | 15
CASSFGHPNTGELFF | TGTGCCAGCAGCTTCGGTCACCCGAACACCGGGGAGCTGTTTTTT | - | TRBJ2-2 | - | TRBV7-3 | 15
CASSPAGIRIGNEQFF | TGCGCCAGCAGCCCAGCGGGGATCCGGATCGGCAATGAGCAGTTCTTC | TRBD2 | TRBJ2-1 | many | TRBV4-3 | 16
CASSQDSAGAYNEQFF | TGTGCCAGCAGCCAAGATAGCGCAGGTGCCTACAATGAGCAGTTCTTC | - | TRBJ2-1 | many | TRBV3-1 | 16
CSFGLAGEQYF | TGCAGCTTTGGACTAGCGGGCGAGCAGTACTTC | TRBD2 | TRBJ2-7 | - | TRBV29-1 | 11
CSVAVRGYEQYF | TGCAGCGTTGCGGTCAGGGGCTACGAGCAGTACTTC | - | TRBJ2-7 | few | TRBV29-1 | 12
CASSGYGQGANEQYF | TGTGCCAGCTCAGGCTACGGACAGGGGGCCAACGAGCAGTACTTC | TRBD1 | TRBJ2-7 | few | TRBV18 | 15
CASSLGTSTGELFF | TGCGCCAGCAGCTTGGGGACTAGCACCGGGGAGCTGTTTTTT | TRBD2 | TRBJ2-2 | many | TRBV5-1 | 14
CSVVGADHSYNEQFF | TGCAGCGTTGTAGGAGCGGACCACTCCTACAATGAGCAGTTCTTC | - | TRBJ2-1 | few | TRBV29-1 | 15
CASSPFLTGDEQFF | TGTGCCAGCAGCCCATTCCTGACGGGAGATGAGCAGTTCTTC | - | TRBJ2-1 | few | TRBV7-9 | 14
CSTADRDYEQYF | TGCAGCACCGCGGACAGGGACTACGAGCAGTACTTC | TRBD1 | TRBJ2-7 | - | TRBV29-1 | 12
CASSWITSPYNEQFF | TGTGCCAGCAGCTGGATAACTAGCCCCTACAATGAGCAGTTCTTC | - | TRBJ2-1 | - | TRBV7-3 | 15
CATDSRTNYGYTF | TGTGCCACCGACTCGAGGACCAACTATGGCTACACCTTC | - | TRBJ1-2 | few | TRBV28 | 13
CANALDSSSTDTQYF | TGTGCCAACGCCCTGGATTCGTCTAGCACAGATACGCAGTATTTT | - | TRBJ2-3 | many | TRBV2 | 15
CASSLAGTYMLNTEAFF | TGTGCCAGCAGCTTAGCCGGGACCTACATGCTGAACACTGAAGCTTTCTTT | - | TRBJ1-1 | few | TRBV7-8 | 17
CASSPRTSGISHEQYF | TGCGCCAGCAGCCCAAGGACTAGCGGGATTTCCCACGAGCAGTACTTC | TRBD2 | TRBJ2-7 | - | TRBV5-1 | 16
CSARVSGRAQETQYF | TGCAGTGCTAGAGTTAGCGGGAGGGCCCAAGAGACCCAGTACTTC | TRBD2 | TRBJ2-5 | many | TRBV20-1 | 15
CASSTRDRGELNQPQHF | TGTGCCAGCAGCACTCGGGACAGGGGAGAACTTAATCAGCCCCAGCATTTT | TRBD1 | TRBJ1-5 | few | TRBV28 | 17
CSVEDLRRDRGHNEQFF | TGCAGCGTTGAAGATCTCCGCCGAGACAGGGGTCACAATGAGCAGTTCTTC | TRBD1 | TRBJ2-1 | - | TRBV29-1 | 17
CASTSGRLSTGELFF | TGTGCCAGCACCTCTGGACGGCTTAGCACCGGGGAGCTGTTTTTT | - | TRBJ2-2 | many | TRBV27 | 15
CASSYRGEEYNEQFF | TGTGCCAGCAGTTACAGGGGGGAGGAGTACAATGAGCAGTTCTTC | - | TRBJ2-1 | few | TRBV6-2/TRBV6-3 | 15
CASSLHRLYEQYF | TGTGCCAGCAGCCTCCACCGACTCTACGAGCAGTACTTC | - | TRBJ2-7 | few | TRBV6-5 | 13
CASSLWESGANYGYTF | TGCGCCAGCAGCCTCTGGGAATCAGGAGCTAACTATGGCTACACCTTC | - | TRBJ1-2 | - | TRBV5-1 | 16
CASKGTGDTEAFF | TGTGCCAGCAAAGGGACAGGGGACACTGAAGCTTTCTTT | TRBD1 | TRBJ1-1 | - | TRBV5-5 | 13